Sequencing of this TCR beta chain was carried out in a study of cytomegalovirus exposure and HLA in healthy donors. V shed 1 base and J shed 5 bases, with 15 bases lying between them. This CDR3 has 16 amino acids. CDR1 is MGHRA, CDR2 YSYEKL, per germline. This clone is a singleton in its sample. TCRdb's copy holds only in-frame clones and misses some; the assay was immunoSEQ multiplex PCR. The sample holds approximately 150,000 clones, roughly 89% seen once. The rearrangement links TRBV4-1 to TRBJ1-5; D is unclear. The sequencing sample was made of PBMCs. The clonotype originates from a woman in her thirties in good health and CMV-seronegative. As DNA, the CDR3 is TGCGCCAGCAGCCAAGTTGAGACAACAGCCCATCAGCCCCAGCATTTT. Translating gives CASSQVETTAHQPQHF.